This entry features one T cell receptor (beta chain) sequence. This sample is drawn from a study of blood T cell repertoires in COVID-19. TCRdb's table, derived via immunoSEQ multiplex PCR, lists solely in-frame clones and lacks some. The sample lists approximately 150,000 clones; about four fifths were seen once. The V end lost 3 bases, the J end lost 1 base, and 11 bases lay between the germline ends. The length of the CDR3 is 15 residues. The V gene's germline CDR1 is SGHAT and CDR2 FQDESV (reference sequence). Sequenced: peripheral blood. This chain connects TRBV11-1 to TRBJ2-3; D gene ambiguous. The clonotype originates from a man aged 30 to 45 with COVID-19, enrolled during active disease. CDR3 sequence reads: CASSLQFVGTDTQYF. In DNA form, the CDR3 reads TGTGCCAGCAGCTTGCAGTTCGTCGGCACAGATACGCAGTATTTT. The complete variable domain, with remaining parts taken from reference TRBV11-1 and TRBJ2-3, reads EAEVAQSPRYKITEKSQAVAFWCDPISGHATLYWYRQILGQGPELLVQFQDESVVDDSQLPKDRFSAERLKGVDSTLKIQPAELGDSAMYLCASSLQFVGTDTQYFGPGTRLTVL.